This TCR beta chain was found in a study of shared clonotypes between healthy human individuals. Study-level results: Apart from blood, nothing was sampled; tissue repertoires likely differ. Researchers found naive subsets generally carried larger estimated richness than memory subsets.

This clone showed up just a few times. Antigen unknown. The authors ran the assay at deep level. Profiling relied on immunoSEQ multiplex PCR, and the TCRdb table lists in-frame clones only, not all of them. The sample includes 650,000 to 750,000 clones, 72% of them seen just once. CD45RA+ naive and CD45RA-negative memory subsets were separated from CD4+ cells. This TCR was sampled from a woman aged 30 to 39 in good health. The sample taken for sequencing was memory CD4+ T cells sorted from blood. The subset was: CD45RA-negative fraction.

In DNA, the CDR3 is TGTGCCAGCAGTGACTCGAGCCTAATAGTAGAGACCCAGTACTTC. Its protein is CASSDSSLIVETQYF. This chain joins TRBV6-4 and TRBJ2-5, with unresolved D. V lost 0 bases and J 4 bases, leaving 12 bases between the germline ends. CDR3 length equals 15 residues. Per the germline V gene, CDR1 is MRHNA and CDR2 is SNTAGT.